A single sample is the source of the 32 T cell receptor beta chains below, sequenced in a study of neurological immune-mediated disorders. MiXCR, run by TCRdb on the 5' RACE reads, gives a single entry per CDR3 protein. The data show fewer than 75,000 distinct CDR3 sequences, with nearly 3.5% seen just once and over 3.5% held by the top ten. The sequenced sample was PBMCs. The source is a man in his forties with multiple sclerosis.

The chain uses TRBV20-1 and TRBJ1-6; TRBD1 might be the D (5 bases). Trimming left V 6 bases short and J 6 bases short, with 18 bases between. The CDR3 is 15 residues long. Germline values: CDR1 DFQATT, CDR2 SNEGSKA (reference sequence). Here the CDR3 DNA reads TGCAGTGCCGAGACCCCGACAGAGAGTAATTCACCCCTCCACTTT. Translation gives CSAETPTESNSPLHF.

This clonotype was seen at least ten times. The rearrangement links TRBV5-1 to TRBJ1-1; 8 bases match TRBD1. CDR1 is SGHRS, CDR2 YFSETQ, per germline. The CDR3 loop spans 17 amino acids. The J segment lost 5 bases and the V segment lost 5 bases, leaving 17 bases of the junction unmatched. The CDR3 protein is CASRHIGTGGMGTEAFF. The CDR3 nucleotides are TGCGCCAGCAGACACATAGGAACAGGGGGAATGGGGACTGAAGCTTTCTTT.

This clonotype occurred many times. The V gene is TRBV7-9, the J gene TRBJ1-1, with D possibly matching TRBD1 (5 bases). Germline values: CDR1 SEHNR, CDR2 FQNEAQ (reference sequence). Trimming took 0 bases from V and 2 from J, leaving 7 bases between them. CDR3 length equals 14 residues. CDR3 nucleotides: TGTGCCAGCAGCTTAGCGCAGGGCAACACTGAAGCTTTCTTT. Translation gives CASSLAQGNTEAFF. The variable domain in full, completed from reference TRBV7-9 and TRBJ1-1, reads DTGVSQNPRHKITKRGQNVTFRCDPISEHNRLYWYRQTLGQGPEFLTYFQNEAQLEKSRLLSDRFSAERPKGSFSTLEIQRTEQGDSAMYLCASSLAQGNTEAFFGQGTRLTVV.

This clonotype has just a few counts. This rearrangement joins TRBV27 to TRBJ2-7; a possible D gene is TRBD2 (5 bases). V was clipped by 7 bases and J by 4 bases, with 26 bases between them. The CDR3 has 17 amino acids. Germline V gene sequence: CDR1 MNHEY, CDR2 SMNVEV (reference sequence). The CDR3 is CASTRGLPIRLKYEQYF. CDR3 DNA sequence: TGTGCCAGCACCAGAGGACTCCCGATCCGACTTAAATACGAGCAGTACTTC.

This clonotype showed up many times. The V call is TRBV5-5, the J call TRBJ2-5; the D is unclear. V was clipped by 0 bases and J by 2 bases, with 2 bases between them. The CDR3 spans 12 residues. CDR1 is SGHKS and CDR2 is YYEKEE in the germline V gene (reference sequence). This CDR3 reads CASSLVQETQYF. CDR3 in DNA: TGTGCCAGCAGCTTGGTTCAAGAGACCCAGTACTTC.

This clonotype was counted at least ten times. This chain joins TRBV6-5 and TRBJ1-2, with 8 bases that match TRBD1. V lost 4 bases, J lost 5 bases, and 6 bases stayed unmatched. Germline V lookup: CDR1 MNHEY, CDR2 SVGAGI. The CDR3 runs 14 residues. The DNA of the CDR3 is TGTGCCAGCAGTTTGCAGGGGGCACGGTATGGCTACACCTTC. This sequence encodes CASSLQGARYGYTF.

The sample holds a few counts of this clonotype. This chain's CDR3 is CASSYRGHSNQPQHF. The CDR3 nucleotides read TGTGCCAGCAGTTACAGGGGCCATAGCAATCAGCCCCAGCATTTT. The V gene is TRBV27, the J gene TRBJ1-5; 7 nucleotides match TRBD1. The CDR3 sequence is 15 residues long. Germline values: CDR1 MNHEY, CDR2 SMNVEV (reference sequence). V shed 4 bases, J shed 0 bases, and the junction held 3 bases outside the gene matches.

Ten or more counts support this clonotype. The chain couples TRBV5-1 to TRBJ2-3; the D gene is possibly TRBD2 (6 bases). The CDR3 spans 13 residues. The V gene lost 4 bases and the J gene lost 6 bases, with 12 bases spanning the gap. Germline values: CDR1 SGHRS, CDR2 YFSETQ. CDR3: CASSTLAGDTQYF. In DNA, the CDR3 is TGCGCCAGCAGCACACTAGCAGGGGATACGCAGTATTTT.

Many counts were recorded for this clonotype. The V and J genes are TRBV20-1 and TRBJ2-2; TRBD2 matches 8 bases. After removal of 0 bases from V and 2 bases from J, the junction contained 8 bases not matched to a gene. The CDR3 contains 17 residues. Germline assignment: CDR1 DFQATT and CDR2 SNEGSKA (reference sequence). As DNA, the CDR3 is TGCAGTGCTAGAGATCGGACTAGCCCTACTAACACCGGGGAGCTGTTTTTT. Translation gives CSARDRTSPTNTGELFF.

This clonotype was recorded many times. The genes are TRBV5-6 and TRBJ2-1; TRBD2 matches at 7 bases. The CDR3 sequence is 15 residues long. J was trimmed by 10 bases and V by 0 bases; bases with no gene match: 10. Germline CDR1 is SGHDT and CDR2 is YYEEEE. CDR3 nucleotides: TGTGCCAGCAGCTTGGTTGGGCAAAAGGGAGGGGAGCAGTTCTTC. This sequence encodes CASSLVGQKGGEQFF.

This clonotype was seen ten or more times. The chain joins TRBV6-5 to TRBJ2-4; D possibly corresponds to TRBD1 (6 bases). CDR1 MNHEY and CDR2 SVGAGI come from the germline V gene. The V end lost 5 bases, the J end lost 8 bases, and 13 bases lay between the germline ends. The CDR3 contains 13 residues. CDR3 sequence (DNA): TGTGCCAGCAGTCAACAGGGTATACACATTCAGTACTTC. Residues: CASSQQGIHIQYF.

This clonotype was seen at least ten times. This chain connects TRBV7-2 to TRBJ1-1; no reliable D call. V lost 6 bases and J lost 1, with 9 bases in between. Germline CDR1 reads SGHTA; CDR2 reads FQGNSA. The CDR3 has 13 amino acids. The CDR3 sequence is CASRSTPNTEAFF. CDR3 DNA sequence: TGTGCCAGCAGATCCACCCCGAACACTGAAGCTTTCTTT.

Many counts were recorded for this clonotype. This CDR3 reads CASSMSGLAGSNTGELFF. In DNA, the CDR3 is TGTGCCAGCAGCATGTCGGGACTAGCGGGGTCGAACACCGGGGAGCTGTTTTTT. V and J are TRBV9 and TRBJ2-2; 13 nucleotides match TRBD2. CDR3 length: 18 amino acids. Unmatched junction bases numbered 6, after V lost 4 bases and J lost 0 bases. Germline-derived CDR1 and CDR2 are SGDLS and YYNGEE.

At least ten counts were recorded for this clonotype. The chain has TRBV20-1 and TRBJ2-5; 7 bases agree with TRBD2. V lost 5 bases to trimming and J lost 5 bases; unmatched junction nucleotides: 5. Germline CDR1 is DFQATT and CDR2 is SNEGSKA (reference sequence). The CDR3 totals 12 residues. CDR3 bases: TGCAGTGCTGATGGGGAGGGGGAGACCCAGTACTTC. Amino acid sequence: CSADGEGETQYF.

This clonotype was observed at least ten times. V is TRBV20-1 and J is TRBJ1-2, with D tentatively TRBD1 (5 bases). The CDR3 has 10 residues. Trimming left V 5 bases short and J 5 bases short, with 6 bases between. Per the germline V gene, CDR1 is DFQATT and CDR2 is SNEGSKA (reference sequence). CDR3 DNA sequence: TGCAGTGCTGGGGCGTATGGCTACACCTTC. Amino acid sequence: CSAGAYGYTF.

This clonotype was recorded at least ten times. This rearrangement joins TRBV5-1 to TRBJ1-5; 9 bases line up with TRBD1. Germline V lookup: CDR1 SGHRS, CDR2 YFSETQ. The CDR3 has 14 residues. V gave up 4 bases and J gave up 7 bases; unmatched junction bases: 6. CDR3 sequence reads: CASSPRTGVQPQHF. In nucleotides, the CDR3 is TGCGCCAGCAGCCCTCGGACAGGGGTCCAGCCCCAGCATTTT.

Many counts were recorded for this clonotype. V is TRBV11-2 and J is TRBJ2-7, with a weak D call TRBD1 (5 bases). The length of the CDR3 is 15 residues. Per germline, CDR1 SGHAT and CDR2 FQNNGV. V gave up 7 bases and J gave up 2 bases, with 18 bases separating them. DNA for the CDR3: TGTGCCAGCACCACTGGGGCAGGCCTTACCTACGAGCAGTACTTC. Amino acids: CASTTGAGLTYEQYF. Using reference TRBV11-2 and TRBJ2-7 for the parts outside the CDR3, the full variable domain is EAGVAQSPRYKIIEKRQSVAFWCNPISGHATLYWYQQILGQGPKLLIQFQNNGVVDDSQLPKDRFSAERLKGVDSTLKIQPAKLEDSAVYLCASTTGAGLTYEQYFGPGTRLTVT.

This clonotype was picked up many times. The V call is TRBV6-6, the J call TRBJ1-3, with no clear D. Trimming took 7 bases from V and 4 from J, leaving 14 bases between them. The CDR3 sequence is 14 residues long. Germline CDR1 is MNHNY and CDR2 is SVGAGI (reference sequence). The CDR3: CASIPGRRGNTIYF. CDR3 DNA sequence: TGTGCCAGCATCCCGGGTCGGCGGGGAAACACCATATATTTT.

This clonotype occurred many times. The chain couples TRBV20-1 to TRBJ2-7; 10 bases map to TRBD2. The CDR3 contains 14 residues. The junction had 9 bases not matched to a gene; V was cut back by 6 bases and J by 4 bases. Germline assignment: CDR1 DFQATT and CDR2 SNEGSKA (reference sequence). The CDR3 is CSARTGTSAYEQYF. The CDR3 nucleotides read TGCAGTGCGAGGACCGGGACTAGCGCGTACGAGCAGTACTTC.

This clonotype occurred many times. The J gene is TRBJ1-5, the V gene TRBV5-1; D is perhaps TRBD1 (5 bases). V lost 0 bases, J lost 5 bases, and 12 bases lay in between. There are 15 residues in the CDR3. Germline assignment: CDR1 SGHRS and CDR2 YFSETQ. The DNA of the CDR3 is TGCGCCAGCAGCTTGGCCGGGGCGGATCATCAGCCCCAGCATTTT. Protein: CASSLAGADHQPQHF.

This clonotype was seen many times. V and J are TRBV5-1 and TRBJ2-7; TRBD1 might be the D (5 bases). Trimming took 0 bases from V and 2 from J, leaving 9 bases between them. The CDR3 length is 14 residues. The germline V gene encodes CDR1 SGHRS and CDR2 YFSETQ. The CDR3 DNA sequence: TGCGCCAGCAGCTTGGGGCCCAGGGCCTACGAGCAGTACTTC. Protein product: CASSLGPRAYEQYF.

This clonotype has ten or more counts. The V gene is TRBV5-1, the J gene TRBJ1-1; D is unresolved. Trimming took 4 bases from V and 4 from J, leaving 11 bases between them. The CDR3 runs to 13 residues. Germline V lookup: CDR1 SGHRS, CDR2 YFSETQ. This CDR3 is CASSRYGATEAFF. The CDR3 DNA is TGCGCCAGCAGCCGATACGGTGCCACTGAAGCTTTCTTT.

This clonotype was observed many times. The chain couples TRBV5-6 to TRBJ1-5; the D gene is possibly TRBD1 (5 bases). The V and J ends lost 7 bases and 9 bases respectively, with 17 bases between them. The CDR3 runs to 13 residues. Germline-derived CDR1 and CDR2 are SGHDT and YYEEEE. The CDR3 here is CASLPGKLRPQHF. For the CDR3, the DNA is TGTGCCAGCCTTCCAGGGAAGTTACGGCCCCAGCATTTT.

This clonotype showed up many times. The chain has TRBV24-1 and TRBJ1-4; 9 positions agree with TRBD1. Trimming removed 2 bases from V and 8 bases from J; junction bases left unmatched: 8. The CDR3 runs to 16 residues. CDR1 KGHDR and CDR2 SFDVKD come from the germline V gene. The CDR3 sequence: CATSDYPGQGGEKLFF. The CDR3 DNA reads as TGTGCCACCAGTGATTATCCGGGACAGGGAGGGGAAAAACTGTTTTTT.

This clonotype was seen repeatedly, ten times or more. This chain joins TRBV5-1 and TRBJ2-3, with 10 nucleotides matching TRBD2. V lost 4 bases to trimming and J lost 4 bases; unmatched junction nucleotides: 6. The CDR3 covers 15 residues. Germline assignment: CDR1 SGHRS and CDR2 YFSETQ. DNA for the CDR3: TGCGCCAGCAGCCCCGGGACTAGCGTTTCAGATACGCAGTATTTT. Translated, it gives CASSPGTSVSDTQYF.

This clonotype was seen many times. The chain has TRBV5-1 and TRBJ2-5, with 14 bases that match TRBD2. The CDR3 has 18 residues. Looked up from germline, CDR1 is SGHRS and CDR2 is YFSETQ. With 2 bases clipped from V and 1 base from J, the junction kept 7 bases outside the gene matches. CDR3 amino acids: CASSFAGTSGGGQETQYF. In DNA, the CDR3 is TGCGCCAGCAGCTTCGCCGGGACTAGCGGGGGAGGCCAAGAGACCCAGTACTTC.

This clonotype appeared a few times. The chain combines TRBV25-1 with TRBJ2-1, with no clear D. CDR1 MGHDK and CDR2 SYGVNS come from the germline V gene. This CDR3 spans 13 amino acids. Trimming stripped 3 bases from V and 4 bases from J, with 7 bases between. The CDR3 protein is CASSEDQYNEQFF. CDR3 bases: TGTGCCAGCAGTGAGGACCAATACAATGAGCAGTTCTTC. The whole variable domain, remainder taken from reference TRBV25-1 and TRBJ2-1, is EADIYQTPRYLVIGTGKKITLECSQTMGHDKMYWYQQDPGMELHLIHYSYGVNSTEKGDLSSESTVSRIRTEHFPLTLESARPSHTSQYLCASSEDQYNEQFFGPGTRLTVL.

The table lists this clonotype with many counts. The CDR3, as DNA: TGCGCCAGCAGCTTGGTTGGCGGAACTTTCGAAGAGACCCAGTACTTC. Its translation: CASSLVGGTFEETQYF. The chain couples TRBV5-1 to TRBJ2-5; no reliable D call. The germline gives CDR1 SGHRS, CDR2 YFSETQ. Between the trimmed V and J ends, which lost 0 bases and 3 bases, there was a span of 15 bases. CDR3 length: 16 amino acids.

There are many counts of this clonotype. This rearrangement joins TRBV6-1 to TRBJ1-5; a possible D gene is TRBD1 (5 bases). The V gene's germline CDR1 is MNHNS and CDR2 SASEGT. This CDR3 spans 11 amino acids. Trimming took 0 bases from V and 16 from J, leaving 10 bases between them. CDR3 sequence: CASSEATVHHF. The CDR3 nucleotides read TGTGCCAGCAGTGAAGCGACAGTCCATCATTTT.

This clonotype was seen repeatedly, ten times or more. In DNA form, the CDR3 reads TGTGCCAGCAGTTTAAGACCTGGGCTAAACACTGAAGCTTTCTTT. Protein: CASSLRPGLNTEAFF. This chain connects TRBV27 to TRBJ1-1; D is undetermined. Per germline, CDR1 MNHEY and CDR2 SMNVEV (reference sequence). The CDR3 loop spans 15 amino acids. Trimming took 2 bases from V and 2 from J, leaving 12 bases between them.

This clonotype was recorded at least ten times. The V and J genes are TRBV9 and TRBJ1-2; 8 bases match TRBD1. This CDR3 contains 15 residues. Trimming took 0 bases from V and 2 from J; bases not matched to a gene: 3. Germline V gene lookup returns CDR1 SGDLS and CDR2 YYNGEE. The CDR3 is CASSVEPGGNYGYTF. CDR3 sequence (DNA): TGTGCCAGCAGCGTAGAACCAGGGGGCAACTATGGCTACACCTTC.

This clonotype was counted ten times or more. The chain uses TRBV6-5 and TRBJ1-6; D is perhaps TRBD1 (6 bases). The CDR3 runs 14 residues. The germline V gene has CDR1 MNHEY and CDR2 SVGAGI. Trimming took 7 bases from V and 8 from J, leaving 15 bases between them. CDR3 nucleotides: TGTGCCAGCAAGATACAGGGTCTGGATTCACCCCTCCACTTT. Protein product: CASKIQGLDSPLHF.